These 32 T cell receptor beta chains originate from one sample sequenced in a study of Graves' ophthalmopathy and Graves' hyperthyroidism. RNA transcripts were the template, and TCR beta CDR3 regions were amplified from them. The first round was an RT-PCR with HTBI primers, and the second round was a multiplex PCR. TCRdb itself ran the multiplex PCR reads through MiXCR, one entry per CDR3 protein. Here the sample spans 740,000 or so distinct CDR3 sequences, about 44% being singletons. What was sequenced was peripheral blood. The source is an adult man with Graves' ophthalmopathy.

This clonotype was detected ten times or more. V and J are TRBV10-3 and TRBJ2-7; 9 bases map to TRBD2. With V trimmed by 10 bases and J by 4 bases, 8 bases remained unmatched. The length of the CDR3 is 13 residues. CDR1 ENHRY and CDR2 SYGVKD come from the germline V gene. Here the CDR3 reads CATNSGSAYEQYF. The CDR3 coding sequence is TGTGCCACCAATAGCGGGAGTGCGTACGAGCAGTACTTC.

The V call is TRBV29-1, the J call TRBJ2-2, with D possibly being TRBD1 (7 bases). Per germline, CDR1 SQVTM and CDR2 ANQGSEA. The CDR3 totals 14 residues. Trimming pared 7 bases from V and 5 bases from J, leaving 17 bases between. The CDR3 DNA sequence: TGCAGCGCTTGGGGGCAGGGGGGAACCGGGGAGCTGTTTTTT. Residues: CSAWGQGGTGELFF.

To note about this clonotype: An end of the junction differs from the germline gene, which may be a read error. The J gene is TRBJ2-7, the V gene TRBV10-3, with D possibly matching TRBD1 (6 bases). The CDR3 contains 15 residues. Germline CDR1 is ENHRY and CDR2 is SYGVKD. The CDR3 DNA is TGTGCCAGCAGTGATCTGGGGACAACTAAATACGAGCAGTACTTC. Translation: CASSDLGTTKYEQYF.

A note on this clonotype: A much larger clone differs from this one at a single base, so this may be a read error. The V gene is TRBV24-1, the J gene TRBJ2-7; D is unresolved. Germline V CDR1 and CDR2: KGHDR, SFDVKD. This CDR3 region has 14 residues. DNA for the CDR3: TGTGCCACCAGTGCACCCGACACCCCCTACGGGCAGTACTTC. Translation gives CATSAPDTPYGQYF.

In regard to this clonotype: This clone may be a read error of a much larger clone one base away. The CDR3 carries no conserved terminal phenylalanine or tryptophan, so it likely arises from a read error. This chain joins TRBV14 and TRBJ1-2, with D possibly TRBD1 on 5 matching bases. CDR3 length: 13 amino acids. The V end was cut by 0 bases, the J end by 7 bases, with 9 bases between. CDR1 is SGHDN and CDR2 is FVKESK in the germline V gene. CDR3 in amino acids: CASSQDGGRGYTC. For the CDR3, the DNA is TGTGCCAGCAGCCAAGATGGGGGTCGTGGCTACACCTGC.

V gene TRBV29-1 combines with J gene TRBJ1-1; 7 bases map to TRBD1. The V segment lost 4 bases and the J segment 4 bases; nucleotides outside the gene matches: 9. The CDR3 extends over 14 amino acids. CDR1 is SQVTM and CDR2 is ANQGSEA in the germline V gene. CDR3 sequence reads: CSVVGWAGGTEAFF. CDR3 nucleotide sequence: TGCAGCGTTGTCGGGTGGGCAGGGGGCACTGAAGCTTTCTTT. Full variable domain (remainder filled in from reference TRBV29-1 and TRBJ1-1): SAVISQKPSRDICQRGTSLTIQCQVDSQVTMMFWYRQQPGQSLTLIATANQGSEATYESGFVIDKFPISRPNLTFSTLTVSNMSPEDSSIYLCSVVGWAGGTEAFFGQGTRLTVV.

As DNA, the CDR3 is TGTGCCAGCAGCTTAGTAGGAAGGAGCCGGGGAAAAGAGACCCAGTACTTC. Its translation: CASSLVGRSRGKETQYF. This rearrangement joins TRBV11-2 to TRBJ2-5; D may be TRBD2 (5 bases). The V end lost 1 base, the J end lost 3 bases, and 18 bases lay between the germline ends. The germline V gene has CDR1 SGHAT and CDR2 FQNNGV. The CDR3 sequence is 17 residues long.

CDR3 amino acids: CSAREPGQGKYEQYF. DNA for the CDR3: TGCAGTGCTAGAGAACCGGGACAGGGAAAGTACGAGCAGTACTTC. The J gene is TRBJ2-7, the V gene TRBV20-1; 9 nucleotides line up with TRBD1. Germline V gene lookup returns CDR1 DFQATT and CDR2 SNEGSKA (reference sequence). The V segment lost 0 bases and the J segment 4 bases; nucleotides outside the gene matches: 7. The CDR3 loop spans 15 amino acids.

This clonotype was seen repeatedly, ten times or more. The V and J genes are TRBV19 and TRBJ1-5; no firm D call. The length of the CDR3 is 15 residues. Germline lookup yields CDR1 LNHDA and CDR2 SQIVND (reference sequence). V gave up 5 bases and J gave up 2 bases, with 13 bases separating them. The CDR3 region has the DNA TGTGCCAGTAGTCTCAACCGGGTGGGCAATCAGCCCCAGCATTTT. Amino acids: CASSLNRVGNQPQHF.

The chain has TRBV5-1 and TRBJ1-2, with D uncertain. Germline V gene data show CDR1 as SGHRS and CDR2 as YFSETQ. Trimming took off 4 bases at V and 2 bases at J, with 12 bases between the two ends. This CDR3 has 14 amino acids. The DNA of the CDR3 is TGCGCCAGCAGCACCTCGACGGAGAACTATGGCTACACCTTC. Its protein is CASSTSTENYGYTF.

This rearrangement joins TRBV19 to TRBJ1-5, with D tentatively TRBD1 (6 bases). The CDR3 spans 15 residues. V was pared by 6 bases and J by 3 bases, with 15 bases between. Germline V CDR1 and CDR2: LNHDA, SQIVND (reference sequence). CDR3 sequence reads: CASRLKAGVNQPQHF. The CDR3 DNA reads TGTGCCAGTAGATTGAAGGCAGGGGTCAATCAGCCCCAGCATTTT.

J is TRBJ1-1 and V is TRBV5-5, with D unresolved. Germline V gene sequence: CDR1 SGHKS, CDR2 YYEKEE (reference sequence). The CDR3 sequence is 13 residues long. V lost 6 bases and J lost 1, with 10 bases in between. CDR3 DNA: TGTGCCAGCATAGGACCGGCGAACACTGAAGCTTTCTTT. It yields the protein CASIGPANTEAFF.

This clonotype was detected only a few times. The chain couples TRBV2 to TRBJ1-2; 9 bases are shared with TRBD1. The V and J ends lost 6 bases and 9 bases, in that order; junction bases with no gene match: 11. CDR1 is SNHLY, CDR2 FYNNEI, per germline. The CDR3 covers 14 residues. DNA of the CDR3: TGTGCCAGCAGCTTTCCCGGACAGGGGTTTAGCTACACCTTC. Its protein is CASSFPGQGFSYTF.

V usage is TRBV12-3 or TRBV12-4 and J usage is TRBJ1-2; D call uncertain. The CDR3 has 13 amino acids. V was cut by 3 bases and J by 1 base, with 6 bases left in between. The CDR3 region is CASSFMINYGYTF. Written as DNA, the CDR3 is TGTGCCAGCAGTTTCATGATTAACTATGGCTACACCTTC.

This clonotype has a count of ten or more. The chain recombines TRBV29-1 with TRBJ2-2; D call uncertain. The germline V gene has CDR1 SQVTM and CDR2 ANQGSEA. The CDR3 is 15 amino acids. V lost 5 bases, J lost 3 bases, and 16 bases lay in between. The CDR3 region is CSVTFGTGYTGELFF. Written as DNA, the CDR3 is TGCAGCGTTACCTTCGGCACTGGTTACACCGGGGAGCTGTTTTTT.

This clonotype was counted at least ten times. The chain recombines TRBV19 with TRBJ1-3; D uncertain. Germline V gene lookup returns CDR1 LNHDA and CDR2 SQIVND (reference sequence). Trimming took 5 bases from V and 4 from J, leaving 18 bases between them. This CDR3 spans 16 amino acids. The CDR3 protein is CASSASIGSDGNTIYF. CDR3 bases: TGTGCCAGTAGTGCCAGTATCGGCAGCGACGGAAACACCATATATTTT.

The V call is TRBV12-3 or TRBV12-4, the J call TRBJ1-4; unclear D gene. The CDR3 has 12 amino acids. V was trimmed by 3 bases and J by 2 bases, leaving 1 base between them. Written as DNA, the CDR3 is TGTGCCAGCAGTTTTACTAATGAAAAACTGTTTTTT. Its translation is CASSFTNEKLFF.

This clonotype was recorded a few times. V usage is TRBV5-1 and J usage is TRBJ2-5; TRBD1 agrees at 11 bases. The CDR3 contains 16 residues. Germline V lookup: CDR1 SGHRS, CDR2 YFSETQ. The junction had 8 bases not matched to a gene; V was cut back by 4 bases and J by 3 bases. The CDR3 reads CASSPGDRGSKETQYF. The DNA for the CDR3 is TGCGCCAGCAGCCCCGGGGACAGGGGGTCAAAAGAGACCCAGTACTTC.

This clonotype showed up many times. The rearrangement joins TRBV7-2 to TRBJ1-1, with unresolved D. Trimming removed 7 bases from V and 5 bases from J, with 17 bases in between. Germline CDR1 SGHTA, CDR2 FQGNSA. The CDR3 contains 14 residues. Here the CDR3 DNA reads TGTGCCAGCATCGAGTGGCGGCTCTGGACTGAAGCTTTCTTT. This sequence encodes CASIEWRLWTEAFF.

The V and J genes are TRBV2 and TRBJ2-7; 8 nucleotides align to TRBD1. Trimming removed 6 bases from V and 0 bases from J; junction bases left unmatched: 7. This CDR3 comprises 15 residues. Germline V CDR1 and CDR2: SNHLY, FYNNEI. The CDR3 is CASRKSGGSSYEQYF. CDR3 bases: TGTGCCAGCAGGAAATCAGGGGGCAGCTCCTACGAGCAGTACTTC. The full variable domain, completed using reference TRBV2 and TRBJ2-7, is EPEVTQTPSHQVTQMGQEVILRCVPISNHLYFYWYRQILGQKVEFLVSFYNNEISEKSEIFDDQFSVERPDGSNFTLKIRSTKLEDSAMYFCASRKSGGSSYEQYFGPGTRLTVT.

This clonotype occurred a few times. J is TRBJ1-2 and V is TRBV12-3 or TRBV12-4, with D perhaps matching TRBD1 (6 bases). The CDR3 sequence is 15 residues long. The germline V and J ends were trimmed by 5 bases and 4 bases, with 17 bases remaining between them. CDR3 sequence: CASSASQGEFYGYTF. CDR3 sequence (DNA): TGTGCCAGCAGTGCCTCACAGGGCGAGTTCTATGGCTACACCTTC.

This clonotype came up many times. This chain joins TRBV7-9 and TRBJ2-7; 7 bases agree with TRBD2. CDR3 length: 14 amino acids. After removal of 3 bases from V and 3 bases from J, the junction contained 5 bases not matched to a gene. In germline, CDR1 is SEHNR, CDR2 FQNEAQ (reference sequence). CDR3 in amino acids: CASSLGGASYEQYF. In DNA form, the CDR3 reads TGTGCCAGCAGCTTGGGAGGGGCAAGCTACGAGCAGTACTTC.

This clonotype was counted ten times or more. CDR3 DNA: TGTGCCATCAGTGGGAGGCCTGCGAGCACCGGGGAGCTGTTTTTT. Protein sequence: CAISGRPASTGELFF. This chain joins TRBV10-3 and TRBJ2-2; D is perhaps TRBD2 (5 bases). The germline gives CDR1 ENHRY, CDR2 SYGVKD. Trimming took 4 bases from V and 4 from J, leaving 13 bases between them. The CDR3 extends over 15 amino acids.

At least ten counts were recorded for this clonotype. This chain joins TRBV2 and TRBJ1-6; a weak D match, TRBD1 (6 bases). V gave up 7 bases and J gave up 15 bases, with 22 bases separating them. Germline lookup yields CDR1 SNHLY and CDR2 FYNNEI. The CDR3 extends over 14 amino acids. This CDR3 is CASTRDMDLSLLHF. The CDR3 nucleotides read TGTGCCAGCACCCGGGACATGGATCTTTCGCTCCTCCACTTT.

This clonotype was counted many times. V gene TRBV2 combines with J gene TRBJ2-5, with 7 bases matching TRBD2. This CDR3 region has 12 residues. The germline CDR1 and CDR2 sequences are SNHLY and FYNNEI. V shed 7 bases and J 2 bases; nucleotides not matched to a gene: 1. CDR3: CASTSGQETQYF. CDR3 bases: TGTGCCAGCACTAGCGGTCAAGAGACCCAGTACTTC.

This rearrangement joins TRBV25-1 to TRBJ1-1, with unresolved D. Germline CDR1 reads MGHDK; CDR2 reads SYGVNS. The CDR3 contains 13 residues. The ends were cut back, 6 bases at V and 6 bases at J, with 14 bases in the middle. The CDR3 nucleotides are TGTGCCAGCAGCGTTATCGGCATCTCTGAAGCTTTCTTT. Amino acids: CASSVIGISEAFF.

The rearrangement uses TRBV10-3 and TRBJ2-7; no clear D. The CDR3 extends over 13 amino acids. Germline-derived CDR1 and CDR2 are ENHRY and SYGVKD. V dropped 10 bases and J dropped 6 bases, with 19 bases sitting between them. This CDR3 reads CASTTRPFAEQYF. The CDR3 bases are TGTGCCAGCACCACGCGCCCTTTTGCCGAGCAGTACTTC.

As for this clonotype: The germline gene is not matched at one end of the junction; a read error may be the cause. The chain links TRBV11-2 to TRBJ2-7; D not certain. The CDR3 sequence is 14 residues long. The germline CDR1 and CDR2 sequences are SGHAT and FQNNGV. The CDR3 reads CVSSSYGFAYEQYF. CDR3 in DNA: TGTGTCAGCAGCTCTTACGGGTTTGCCTACGAGCAGTACTTC.

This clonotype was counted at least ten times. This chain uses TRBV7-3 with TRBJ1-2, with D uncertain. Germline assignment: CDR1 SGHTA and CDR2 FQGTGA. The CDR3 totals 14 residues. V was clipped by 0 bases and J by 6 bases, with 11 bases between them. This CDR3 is CASSLTGGPHGYTF. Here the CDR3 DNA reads TGTGCCAGCAGCTTAACCGGCGGTCCCCATGGCTACACCTTC.

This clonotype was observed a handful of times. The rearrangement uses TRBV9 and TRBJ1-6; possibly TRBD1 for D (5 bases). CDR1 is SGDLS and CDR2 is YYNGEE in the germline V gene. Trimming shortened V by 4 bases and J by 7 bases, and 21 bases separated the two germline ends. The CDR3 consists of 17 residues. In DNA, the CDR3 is TGTGCCAGCAGCCAAGATTACCGACAGCAAACCAATTCACCCCTCCACTTT. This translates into CASSQDYRQQTNSPLHF. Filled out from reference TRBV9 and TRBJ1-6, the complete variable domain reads DSGVTQTPKHLITATGQRVTLRCSPRSGDLSVYWYQQSLDQGLQFLIQYYNGEERAKGNILERFSAQQFPDLHSELNLSSLELGDSALYFCASSQDYRQQTNSPLHFGNGTRLTVT.

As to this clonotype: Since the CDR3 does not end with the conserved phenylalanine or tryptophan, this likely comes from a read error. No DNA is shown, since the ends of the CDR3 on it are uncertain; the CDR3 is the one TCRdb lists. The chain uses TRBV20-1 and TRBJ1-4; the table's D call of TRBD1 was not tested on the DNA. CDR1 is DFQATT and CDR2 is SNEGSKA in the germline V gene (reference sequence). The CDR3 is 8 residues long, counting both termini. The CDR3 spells CSARDYQG.

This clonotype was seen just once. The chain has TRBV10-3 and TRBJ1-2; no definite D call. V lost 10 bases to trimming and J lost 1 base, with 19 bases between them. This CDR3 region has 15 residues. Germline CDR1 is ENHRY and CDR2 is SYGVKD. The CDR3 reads CASRPAPARNYGYTF. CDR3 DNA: TGTGCCAGCAGGCCGGCCCCGGCGCGTAACTATGGCTACACCTTC.